Reported below is one TCR beta chain. The specificity of this receptor is unknown. Base qualities are not provided; no much larger clone lies one nucleotide away. The data derive from a study of tumor-infiltrating lymphocytes in oesophageal squamous cell carcinoma (dated by TCRdb to the mid-2010s). Library preparation used PCR. Reads for this sample came from an Illumina HiSeq 2000. TCRdb itself trimmed the public reads at Q25 with fastp, ran MiXCR and retained productive beta chains. Rows are combined by CDR3 protein, so each entry shows the most common genes and DNA. The sample table lists some 16,000 distinct CDR3 sequences, about 43% of them with a count of one. About 33% of the sample rests with the top ten. This receptor was taken from a female donor with esophageal squamous cell carcinoma. The specimen sequenced was normal esophageal tissue next to the tumor.

The DNA sequence follows: TGTGCCAGCAGCTACGGACTAGCGGGTTACAATGAGCAGTTCTTC. This is translated as CASSYGLAGYNEQFF. The V gene is TRBV7-3 and the J gene is TRBJ2-4; 11 junctional bases match TRBD2. The J call could be wrong; TRBJ2-1 is a better fit for the DNA end. Looking up the germline V gene yields CDR1 SGHTA and CDR2 FQGTGA. The CDR3 starts with the cysteine, ends with the phenylalanine, and has 15 residues. Solely the CDR3 DNA is kept, with 45 bases framed from the first base.